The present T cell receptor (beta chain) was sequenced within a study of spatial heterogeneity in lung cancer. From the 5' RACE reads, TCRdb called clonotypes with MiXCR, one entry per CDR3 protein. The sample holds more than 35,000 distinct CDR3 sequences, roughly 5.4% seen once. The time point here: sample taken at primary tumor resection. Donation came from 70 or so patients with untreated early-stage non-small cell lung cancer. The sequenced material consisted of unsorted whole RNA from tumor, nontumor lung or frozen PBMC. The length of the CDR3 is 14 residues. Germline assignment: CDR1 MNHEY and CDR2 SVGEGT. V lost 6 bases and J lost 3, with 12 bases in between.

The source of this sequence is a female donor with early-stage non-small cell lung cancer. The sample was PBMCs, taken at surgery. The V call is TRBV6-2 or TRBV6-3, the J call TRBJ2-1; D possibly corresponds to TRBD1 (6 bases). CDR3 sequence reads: CASSRAGDYNEQFF. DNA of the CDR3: TGTGCCAGCAGCCGGGCAGGGGACTACAATGAGCAGTTCTTC.